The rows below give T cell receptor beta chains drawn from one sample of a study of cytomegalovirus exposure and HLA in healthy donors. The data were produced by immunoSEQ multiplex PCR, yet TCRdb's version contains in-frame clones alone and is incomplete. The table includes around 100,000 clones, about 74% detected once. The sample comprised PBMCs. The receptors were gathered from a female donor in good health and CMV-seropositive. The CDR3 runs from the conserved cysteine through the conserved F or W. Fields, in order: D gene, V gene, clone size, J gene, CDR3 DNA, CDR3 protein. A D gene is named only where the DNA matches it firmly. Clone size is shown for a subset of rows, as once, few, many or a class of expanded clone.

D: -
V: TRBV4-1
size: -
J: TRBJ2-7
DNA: TGCGCCAGCAGCCAAACGAGTCGCCTAGCCAGCTCCTACGAGCAGTACTTC
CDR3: CASSQTSRLASSYEQYF

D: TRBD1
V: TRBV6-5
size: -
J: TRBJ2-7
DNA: TGTGCCAGCAGCCTGGGCAGGGGGTACGAGCAGTACTTC
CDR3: CASSLGRGYEQYF

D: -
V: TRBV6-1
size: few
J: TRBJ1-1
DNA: TGTGCCAGCGAACAGGGGAACACTGAAGCTTTCTTT
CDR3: CASEQGNTEAFF

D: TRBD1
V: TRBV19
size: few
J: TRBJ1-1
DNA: TGTGCCAGTAGTATCGGACAGGGGAGTTCTAGGAACACTGAAGCTTTCTTT
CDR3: CASSIGQGSSRNTEAFF

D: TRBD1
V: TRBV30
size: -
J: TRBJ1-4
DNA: TGTGCCTGGAGTGGGGACAGGGGATCCTCGAAACTGTTTTTT
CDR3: CAWSGDRGSSKLFF

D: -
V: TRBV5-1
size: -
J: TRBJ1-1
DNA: TGCGCCAGCAGCTACCAGGACAGGAACACTGAAGCTTTCTTT
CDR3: CASSYQDRNTEAFF

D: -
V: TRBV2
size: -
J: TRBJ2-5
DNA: TGTGCCAGCACTCCCTCCTTCGGGATTCTAGAGACCCAGTACTTC
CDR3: CASTPSFGILETQYF

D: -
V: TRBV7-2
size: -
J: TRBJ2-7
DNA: TGTGCCAGCAGCAACCGGGGTTACGAGCAGTACTTC
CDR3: CASSNRGYEQYF

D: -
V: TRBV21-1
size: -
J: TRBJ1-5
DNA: TGTGCCAGCAGCAAAGGAGACAGGCAGTCCAATCAGCCCCAGCATTTT
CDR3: CASSKGDRQSNQPQHF

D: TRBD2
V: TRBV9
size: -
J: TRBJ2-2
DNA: TGTGCCAGCAGCCCTCGCGGGACTAGCGGGAGGACCGGGGAGCTGTTTTTT
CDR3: CASSPRGTSGRTGELFF

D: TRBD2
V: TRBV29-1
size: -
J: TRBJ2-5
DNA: TGCAGCGGAAACTCAGGGAGGGAAGGGGAGACCCAGTACTTC
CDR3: CSGNSGREGETQYF

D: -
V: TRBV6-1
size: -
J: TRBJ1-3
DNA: TGTGCCAGCAGTGAATTTTGGCAGGGAAACACCATATATTTT
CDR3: CASSEFWQGNTIYF

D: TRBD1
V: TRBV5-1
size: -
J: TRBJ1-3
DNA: TGCGCCAGCAGCTCATTTGGACAGGGGGCTGGAAACACCATATATTTT
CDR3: CASSSFGQGAGNTIYF

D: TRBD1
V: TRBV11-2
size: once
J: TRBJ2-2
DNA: TGTGCCAGCAGCTTAGTAGGGACAGGGAACACCGGGGAGCTGTTTTTT
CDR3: CASSLVGTGNTGELFF

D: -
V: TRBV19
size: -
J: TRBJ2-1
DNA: TGTGCCAGTAGTATCAGGTACAATGAGCAGTTCTTC
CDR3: CASSIRYNEQFF

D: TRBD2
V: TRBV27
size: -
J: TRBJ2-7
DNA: TGTGCCAGCAGTACTAGCGGTCTAACCTACGAGCAGTACTTC
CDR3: CASSTSGLTYEQYF

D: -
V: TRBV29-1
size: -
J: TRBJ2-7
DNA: TGCAGCGTTGAAAAGGGAGAATCCTACGAGCAGTACTTC
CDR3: CSVEKGESYEQYF

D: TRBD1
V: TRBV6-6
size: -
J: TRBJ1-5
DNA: TGTGCCAGCAGTTACCCGGACAGGGGGACGAGACCCCAGCATTTT
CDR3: CASSYPDRGTRPQHF

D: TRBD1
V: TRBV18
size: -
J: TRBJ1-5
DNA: TGTGCCAGCTCACCGCAGGGGGATCAGCCCCAGCATTTT
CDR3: CASSPQGDQPQHF

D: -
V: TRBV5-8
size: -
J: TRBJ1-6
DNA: TGTGCCAGCAGGGGGGGAAGGACCCCTGGATCACCCCTCCACTTT
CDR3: CASRGGRTPGSPLHF

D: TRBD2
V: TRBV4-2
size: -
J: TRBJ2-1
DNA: TGTGCCAGCAGCCCCCCGGGTGTCCGCGGGGGCAATGAGCAGTTCTTC
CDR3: CASSPPGVRGGNEQFF

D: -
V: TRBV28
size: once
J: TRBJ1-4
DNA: TGTGCCAGCAGTTTCGTAACAGGTCTGGCTAATGAAAAACTGTTTTTT
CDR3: CASSFVTGLANEKLFF

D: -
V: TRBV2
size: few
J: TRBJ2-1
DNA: TGTGCCAGCAGTGAATGGGGGTCGCGGGGAGAGCAGTTCTTC
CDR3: CASSEWGSRGEQFF

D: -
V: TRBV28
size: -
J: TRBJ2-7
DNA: TGTGCCAGCAGTTTATTCGGGAGCTCCTACGAGCAGTACTTC
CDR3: CASSLFGSSYEQYF

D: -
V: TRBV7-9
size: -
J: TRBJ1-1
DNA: TGTGCCAGCAGCTTGGGGGCGAACACTGAAGCTTTCTTT
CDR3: CASSLGANTEAFF

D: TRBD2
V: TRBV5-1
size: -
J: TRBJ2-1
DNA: TGCGCCAGCAGCTCACTAGCGGGAGATTACAATGAACAGTTCTTC
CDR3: CASSSLAGDYNEQFF

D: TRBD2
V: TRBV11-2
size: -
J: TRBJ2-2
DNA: TGTGCCAGCAGCTTTGCGGGGGAAGCCGGGGAGCTGTTTTTT
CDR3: CASSFAGEAGELFF

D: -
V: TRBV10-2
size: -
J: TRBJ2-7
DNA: TGCGCCAGCAGTGAGTCGACAGGAGGCTACGAGCAGTACTTC
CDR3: CASSESTGGYEQYF

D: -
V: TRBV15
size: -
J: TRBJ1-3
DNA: TGTGCCACCAGCAGAGGAACAGGGATTGGAAACACCATATATTTT
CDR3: CATSRGTGIGNTIYF

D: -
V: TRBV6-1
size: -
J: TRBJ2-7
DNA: TGTGCCAGCAGTGAAGCGTTAAATCGGGGAGGCTACGAGCAGTACTTC
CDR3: CASSEALNRGGYEQYF

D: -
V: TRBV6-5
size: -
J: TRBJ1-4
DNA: TGTGCCAGCAGATCGGGAGCCTATAATGAAAAACTGTTTTTT
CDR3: CASRSGAYNEKLFF

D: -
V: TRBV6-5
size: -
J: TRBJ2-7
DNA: TGTGCCAGCGGTCGGGACGAGCAGTACTTC
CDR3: CASGRDEQYF

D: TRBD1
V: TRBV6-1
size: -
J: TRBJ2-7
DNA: TGTGCCACCGACAGGGACTACGAGCAGTACTTC
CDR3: CATDRDYEQYF

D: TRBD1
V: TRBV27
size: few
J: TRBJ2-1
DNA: TGTGCCAGCAGTTTTGGGGGACAGAGCTACAATGAGCAGTTCTTC
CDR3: CASSFGGQSYNEQFF

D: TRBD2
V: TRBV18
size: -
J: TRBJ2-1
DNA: TGTGCCAGCTCAGTCTCACGGGCGGGAGGTAGCAATGAGCAGTTCTTC
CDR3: CASSVSRAGGSNEQFF

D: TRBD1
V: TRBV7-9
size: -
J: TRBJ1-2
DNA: TGTGCCAGCAGCTTAGGGACAGGGATAGGCTATGGCTACACCTTC
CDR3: CASSLGTGIGYGYTF

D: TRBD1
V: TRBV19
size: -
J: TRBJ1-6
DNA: TGTGCCAGTAGTATACTACCCGGGACAGGGGGTAATTCACCCCTCCACTTT
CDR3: CASSILPGTGGNSPLHF

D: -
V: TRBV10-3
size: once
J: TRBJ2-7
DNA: TGTGCCATCAGTGCACAGAGCTCCTACGAGCAGTACTTC
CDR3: CAISAQSSYEQYF

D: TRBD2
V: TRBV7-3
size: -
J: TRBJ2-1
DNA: TGTGCCAGCAGCCCTTATGGGGCGGGGGGGAACAATGAGCAGTTCTTC
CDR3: CASSPYGAGGNNEQFF

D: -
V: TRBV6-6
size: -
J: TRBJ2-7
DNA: TGTGCCAGCAGTTACGCGGCAGGGGCCTACGAGCAGTACTTC
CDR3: CASSYAAGAYEQYF

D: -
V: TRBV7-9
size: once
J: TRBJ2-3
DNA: TGTGCCAGCAGCTCAGGGTTATCTAGTTGGGCAGATACGCAGTATTTT
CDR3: CASSSGLSSWADTQYF

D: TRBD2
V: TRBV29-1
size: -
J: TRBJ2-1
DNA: TGCAGCGTTGTGGGAGGGGCCAATGAGCAGTTCTTC
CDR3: CSVVGGANEQFF

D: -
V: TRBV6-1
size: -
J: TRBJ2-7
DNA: TGTGCCAGCAGCCAGGGACATTGGGACGAGCAGTACTTC
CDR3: CASSQGHWDEQYF

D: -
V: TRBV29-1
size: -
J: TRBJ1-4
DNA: TGCGGTTTCTCTGGGGCTGGGGAAAAACTGTTTTTT
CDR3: CGFSGAGEKLFF

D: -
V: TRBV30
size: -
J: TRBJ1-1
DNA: TGTGCCTGGAGTCAAGTAGGCGCTTTTGCAGGTTTGAACACTGAAGCTTTCTTT
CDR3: CAWSQVGAFAGLNTEAFF

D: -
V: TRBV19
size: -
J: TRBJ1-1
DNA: TGTGCCAGTGGGGGACACCTGAACACTGAAGCTTTCTTT
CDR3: CASGGHLNTEAFF

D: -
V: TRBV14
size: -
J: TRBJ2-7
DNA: TGTGCCAGCAGCCAAGGAGTCGAGCAGTACTTC
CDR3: CASSQGVEQYF

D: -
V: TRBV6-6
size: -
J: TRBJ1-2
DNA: TGTGCCAGCAGTTACTCGGGAAGGGAGGGCTATGGCTACACCTTC
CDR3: CASSYSGREGYGYTF

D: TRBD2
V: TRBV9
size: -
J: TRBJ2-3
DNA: TGTGCCAGCAGCGTTCGTCCAGGGAGGGGCACAGATACGCAGTATTTT
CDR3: CASSVRPGRGTDTQYF

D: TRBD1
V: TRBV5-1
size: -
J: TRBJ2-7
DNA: TGCGCCAGCAGATCCCAGGGGGCTAATTCGGAAGAGCAGTACTTC
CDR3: CASRSQGANSEEQYF

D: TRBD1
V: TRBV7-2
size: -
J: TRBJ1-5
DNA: TGTGCCAGCAGCCTAACGGGACAGGGGGTGGGGCAGCCCCAGCATTTT
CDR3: CASSLTGQGVGQPQHF

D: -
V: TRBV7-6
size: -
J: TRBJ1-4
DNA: TGTGCCAGCAGCCAAAACACCCCAGGTCGGGGTGAAAAACTGTTTTTT
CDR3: CASSQNTPGRGEKLFF

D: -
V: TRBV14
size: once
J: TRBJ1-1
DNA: TGTGCCAGCAGCCCACTTCTCATGAACACTGAAGCTTTCTTT
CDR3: CASSPLLMNTEAFF

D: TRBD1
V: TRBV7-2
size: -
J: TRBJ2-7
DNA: TGTGCCAGCAGCTTATTCCCAGGGGGTCGCTACGAGCAGTACTTC
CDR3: CASSLFPGGRYEQYF

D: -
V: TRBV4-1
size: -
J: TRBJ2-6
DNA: TGCGCCAGCAGCCAGAGTACCTCGTCTGGGGCCAACGTCCTGACTTTC
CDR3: CASSQSTSSGANVLTF

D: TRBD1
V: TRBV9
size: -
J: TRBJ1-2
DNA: TGTGCCAGCAGCGCGACCGGGACAGAGTATGGCTACACCTTC
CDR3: CASSATGTEYGYTF

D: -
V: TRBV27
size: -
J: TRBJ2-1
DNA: TGTGCCAGCAGTAAGGGAGGCTACAATGAGCAGTTCTTC
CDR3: CASSKGGYNEQFF

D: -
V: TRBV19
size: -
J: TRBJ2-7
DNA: TGTGCCAGTAGTATACCCGTCGGGCAGTACTTC
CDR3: CASSIPVGQYF

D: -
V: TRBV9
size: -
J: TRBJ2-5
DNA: TGTGCCAGCAGCGTAGCTTTGGAGGGGCCTGAGCAGTACTTC
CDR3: CASSVALEGPEQYF